The present entry profiles one T cell receptor beta chain with its context. The source of the sample is a study of cytotoxic CD8 clonotypes in ibrutinib-treated CLL. CDR1 is SGHTS and CDR2 is YDEGEE in the germline V gene. V lost 3 bases, J lost 2 bases, and 15 bases lay in between. The CDR3 length is 16 residues. Only in-frame clones appear in the TCRdb table, and some are missing; sequencing was by immunoSEQ multiplex PCR. The sample holds more than 300,000 clones, more than 65% seen once. This TCR was sampled from a human donor with chronic lymphocytic leukemia. The source was PBMCs, collected before ibrutinib treatment. The V call is TRBV5-8, the J call TRBJ1-5; no clear D. CDR3 region: CASSYRTAWGNQPQHF. As DNA, the CDR3 is TGTGCCAGCAGCTATCGGACCGCCTGGGGCAATCAGCCCCAGCATTTT.